The 23 T cell receptor beta chains below all came from one sample that was sequenced in a study of low-dose radiotherapy and immunotherapy resistance in tumors. Documented time point: after trial treatment. Treatment noted: LDRT plus nivolumab, ipilimumab, low-dose cyclophosphamide and aspirin (RACIN trial). Gene-specific TRAV and TRBV primers were used for first-strand cDNA, covering alpha and beta chains. With a V-primer adapter and a constant-region primer, TCRs were amplified for 20 PCR cycles. TCRdb re-analysed the reads in MiXCR, keeping a single row per CDR3 protein. The sample shows roughly 32,000 distinct CDR3 sequences, approximately 49% of them seen only once. The source material was PBMCs, sampled after low-dose radiotherapy plus immunotherapy. These receptor sequences come from a male donor with gallbladder cancer.

In this sample, this clonotype turned up many times. The chain carries TRBV20-1 and TRBJ2-7, with 12 bases matching TRBD2. Looked up from germline, CDR1 is DFQATT and CDR2 is SNEGSKA (reference sequence). The CDR3 sequence is 16 residues long. V was clipped by 5 bases and J by 0 bases; unmatched bases: 8. The CDR3 nucleotides read TGCAGTGCTGCCGGGACTAGCGGGTCAAGCTCCTACGAGCAGTACTTC. It encodes CSAAGTSGSSSYEQYF.

The chain's CDR3 is CASSLQVPGTEAFF. The CDR3 coding sequence is TGTGCCAGCAGCTTACAGGTTCCGGGCACTGAAGCTTTCTTT. This chain joins TRBV7-9 and TRBJ1-1; D uncertain. Germline V gene sequence: CDR1 SEHNR, CDR2 FQNEAQ (reference sequence). The CDR3 is 14 amino acids. V was trimmed by 2 bases and J by 4 bases, leaving 11 bases between them.

This clonotype was counted many times. V usage is TRBV20-1 and J usage is TRBJ1-4; no definite D call. The germline gives CDR1 DFQATT, CDR2 SNEGSKA (reference sequence). V was trimmed by 3 bases and J by 0 bases, leaving 5 bases between them. The CDR3 is 13 residues long. In DNA, the CDR3 is TGCAGTGCTAGCAGGCCAACTAATGAAAAACTGTTTTTT. Protein product: CSASRPTNEKLFF.

The V and J genes are TRBV21-1 and TRBJ1-2; the table's D call TRBD1 went unverified against the DNA. TRBV21-1 counts as a pseudogene. The CDR3 is made up of 15 amino acids. CDR3 sequence reads: CASTPPRAANYGYTF. The CDR3, as DNA: TGTGCCAGCACCCCCCCAAGGGCAGCTAACTATGGCTACACCTTC.

This clonotype was counted ten times or more. The chain uses TRBV10-3 and TRBJ2-7; D is uncertain. CDR1 is ENHRY and CDR2 is SYGVKD in the germline V gene. V lost 3 bases to trimming and J lost 6 bases, with 9 bases between them. This CDR3 has 12 amino acids. The CDR3 spells CAISEPVGEQYF. The DNA of the CDR3 is TGTGCCATCAGTGAACCGGTTGGCGAGCAGTACTTC.

This clonotype was detected ten times or more. This sequence joins TRBV14 and TRBJ2-4; 7 bases align to TRBD2. V lost 5 bases and J lost 7; bases outside the gene matches: 8. The CDR3 covers 14 residues. Germline V gene sequence: CDR1 SGHDN, CDR2 FVKESK. The CDR3 reads CASSDHLGGNIQYF. In DNA form, the CDR3 reads TGTGCCAGCAGCGATCACTTGGGGGGGAACATTCAGTACTTC. Complete variable domain (other parts from reference TRBV14 and TRBJ2-4): EAGVTQFPSHSVIEKGQTVTLRCDPISGHDNLYWYRRVMGKEIKFLLHFVKESKQDESGMPNNRFLAERTGGTYSTLKVQPAELEDSGVYFCASSDHLGGNIQYFGAGTRLSVL.

V is TRBV28 and J is TRBJ2-3; no reliable D call. The CDR3 loop spans 14 amino acids. Germline CDR1 and CDR2: MDHEN and SYDVKM. Trimming removed 3 bases at V and 8 bases at J, with 15 bases between. The CDR3 nucleotides read TGTGCCAGCAGTTTTGTGTCGGGCCCGCGTACGCAGTATTTT. Translated, it gives CASSFVSGPRTQYF.

This clonotype was found a few times. With only one base between it and a far larger clone, this is likely a read error. The gene calls are TRBV18 and TRBJ2-1; no firm D call. This CDR3 is 15 amino acids long. Trimming removed 2 bases from V and 13 bases from J, with 21 bases in between. CDR1 KGHSH and CDR2 LQKENI come from the germline V gene. The DNA of the CDR3 is TGTGCCAGCTCACCATTGGTAGGGCGGCAAGAGACCCAGTTCTTC. Encoded protein: CASSPLVGRQETQFF.

DNA for the CDR3: TGTGCCAGCAGCGTCTCGTCGTCCCGAAACAACAATGAGCAGTTCTTC. It is translated as CASSVSSSRNNNEQFF. The V call is TRBV9, the J call TRBJ2-1; no clear D. CDR3 length equals 16 residues. Looked up from germline, CDR1 is SGDLS and CDR2 is YYNGEE. The V gene lost 2 bases and the J gene lost 5 bases, with 17 bases spanning the gap.

Worth noting for this clonotype: A far larger clone is off by one base, so a read error is likely. The chain has TRBV9 and TRBJ1-2, with D uncertain. This CDR3 has 11 amino acids. The V gene's germline CDR1 is SGDLS and CDR2 YYNGEE. V lost 5 bases and J 4 bases, leaving 6 bases between the germline ends. The CDR3, as DNA: TGTGCCAGCAGGGGTACCTATGGCTACACCTTC. Protein: CASRGTYGYTF.

With regard to this clonotype: Given a far larger clone just one base away, this is likely a sequencing read error. V and J are TRBV7-2 and TRBJ2-1, with D perhaps TRBD2 (5 bases). V lost 1 base, J lost 10 bases, and 17 bases lay in between. The CDR3 is made up of 15 amino acids. Germline V gene sequence: CDR1 SGHTA, CDR2 FQGNSA. In DNA, the CDR3 is TGTGCCAGCAGCTTAGGAGGGCTAGGAAGCTACGAGCAGTTCTTC. It yields the protein CASSLGGLGSYEQFF. Filled out from reference TRBV7-2 and TRBJ2-1, the complete variable domain reads GAGVSQSPSNKVTEKGKDVELRCDPISGHTALYWYRQSLGQGLEFLIYFQGNSAPDKSGLPSDRFSAERTGGSVSTLTIQRTQQEDSAVYLCASSLGGLGSYEQFFGPGTRLTVL.

This clonotype was counted at least ten times. The chain recombines TRBV27 with TRBJ2-3, with TRBD2 identical over 7 bases. CDR3 length: 16 amino acids. Germline trimming cut 3 bases from V and 6 bases from J; bases unmatched to any gene: 12. CDR1 is MNHEY and CDR2 is SMNVEV in the germline V gene (reference sequence). The CDR3 is CASSLKTSRRLDTQYF. The DNA of the CDR3 is TGTGCCAGCAGTTTGAAGACTAGCAGGAGGTTGGATACGCAGTATTTT.

This clonotype was counted at least ten times. The CDR3 loop is CSARDPVLNSPLHF. The CDR3 nucleotides read TGCAGTGCTAGAGATCCGGTTCTAAATTCACCCCTCCACTTT. J is TRBJ1-6 and V is TRBV20-1; unclear D gene. The length of the CDR3 is 14 residues. Germline CDR1 reads DFQATT; CDR2 reads SNEGSKA (reference sequence). V was trimmed by 0 bases and J by 7 bases, leaving 10 bases between them.

The V gene is TRBV5-6, the J gene TRBJ2-2; D uncertain. Germline CDR1 SGHDT, CDR2 YYEEEE. The V and J ends lost 4 bases and 7 bases respectively, with 23 bases between them. The CDR3 contains 17 residues. Written as DNA, the CDR3 is TGTGCCAGCAGCCTTGTCCGGGCCAATAGGCTCGGCGGGGAGCTGTTTTTT. Encoded protein: CASSLVRANRLGGELFF. The full variable domain, in which reference TRBV5-6 and TRBJ2-2 provide the parts outside the CDR3, is DAGVTQSPTHLIKTRGQQVTLRCSPKSGHDTVSWYQQALGQGPQFIFQYYEEEERQRGNFPDRFSGHQFPNYSSELNVNALLLGDSALYLCASSLVRANRLGGELFFGEGSRLTVL.

This clonotype was observed at least ten times. V is TRBV7-9 and J is TRBJ1-4; the match to TRBD1 covers 7 bases. The V gene's germline CDR1 is SEHNR and CDR2 FQNEAQ (reference sequence). CDR3 length: 14 residues. The junction had 7 bases not matched to a gene; V was cut back by 7 bases and J by 5 bases. CDR3 in DNA: TGTGCCAGCATCCACAGGGGCGGAAATGAAAAACTGTTTTTT. This gives the protein CASIHRGGNEKLFF.

This rearrangement joins TRBV11-2 to TRBJ1-2; D unclear. The CDR3 spans 13 residues. V lost 3 bases, J lost 8 bases, and 13 bases lay in between. The V gene's germline CDR1 is SGHAT and CDR2 FQNNGV. CDR3: CASSFPGLGGYTF. The DNA for the CDR3 is TGTGCCAGCAGCTTCCCTGGACTGGGGGGCTACACCTTC.

Judged by abundance, this clonotype is medium-sized (0.01 to 0.1%). The chain has TRBV29-1 and TRBJ2-1; 7 nucleotides agree with TRBD2. V shed 8 bases and J 4 bases; nucleotides not matched to a gene: 17. Germline CDR1 is SQVTM and CDR2 is ANQGSEA. This CDR3 contains 16 residues. CDR3 bases: TGCAGCCCTCTCCCCTATTTGGCGGGGGATTACAATGAGCAGTTCTTC. Translated: CSPLPYLAGDYNEQFF.

This clonotype was detected once. This chain links TRBV6-2 or TRBV6-3 with TRBJ2-1, with unresolved D. The germline V and J ends were trimmed by 7 bases and 8 bases, with 18 bases remaining between them. This CDR3 has 14 residues. Germline CDR1 is MNHEY and CDR2 is SVGEGT. The CDR3 loop reads CASTLGRLLDEQFF. As DNA, the CDR3 is TGTGCCAGCACCCTAGGACGACTCTTGGATGAGCAGTTCTTC.

By sample fraction, this clonotype is medium-sized. V is TRBV12-3 or TRBV12-4 and J is TRBJ2-6; 16 positions agree with TRBD2. The CDR3 runs to 22 residues. Losses at the gene ends were 2 bases for V and 1 base for J; bases not matched to a gene: 11. This CDR3 is CASSLRNWGLAGGPSGANVLTF. CDR3 DNA: TGTGCCAGCAGTTTAAGGAATTGGGGACTAGCGGGAGGGCCGTCTGGGGCCAACGTCCTGACTTTC.

In its sample, this clonotype was seen once. This probably arose from a read error, given a far larger clone one base away. The chain combines TRBV6-1 with TRBJ1-5; no firm D call. V shed 1 base and J shed 6 bases, with 4 bases lying between them. The CDR3 spans 12 residues. Looked up from germline, CDR1 is MNHNS and CDR2 is SASEGT. The CDR3 here is CASSEGGQPQHF. The DNA for the CDR3 is TGTGCCAGCAGTGAAGGGGGTCAGCCCCAGCATTTT.

The chain employs TRBV4-1 and TRBJ1-2, with unresolved D. The germline V and J ends were trimmed by 2 bases and 7 bases, with 17 bases remaining between them. CDR3 length: 15 residues. The germline CDR1 and CDR2 sequences are MGHRA and YSYEKL. CDR3 sequence reads: CASSQPTRVFGGYTF. The DNA for the CDR3 is TGCGCCAGCAGCCAACCTACGCGGGTCTTTGGTGGCTACACCTTC.

The chain links TRBV4-2 to TRBJ1-3; tentative D call: TRBD1 (5 bases). CDR3 length: 17 amino acids. Germline values: CDR1 LGHNA, CDR2 YNFKEQ. V lost 4 bases, J lost 0 bases, and 16 bases lay in between. CDR3 protein: CASSLGMGDSSGNTIYF. In DNA form, the CDR3 reads TGTGCCAGCAGCCTTGGAATGGGCGACAGCTCTGGAAACACCATATATTTT.

This clonotype has just a few counts. This sequence joins TRBV4-2 and TRBJ2-1; 13 nucleotides match TRBD2. The CDR3 totals 18 residues. Trimming took 1 base from V and 4 from J; bases not matched to a gene: 7. Germline CDR1 LGHNA, CDR2 YNFKEQ. The CDR3 sequence is CASSQGVTSGGAYNEQFF. CDR3 bases: TGTGCCAGCAGCCAAGGAGTCACTAGCGGGGGGGCATACAATGAGCAGTTCTTC.